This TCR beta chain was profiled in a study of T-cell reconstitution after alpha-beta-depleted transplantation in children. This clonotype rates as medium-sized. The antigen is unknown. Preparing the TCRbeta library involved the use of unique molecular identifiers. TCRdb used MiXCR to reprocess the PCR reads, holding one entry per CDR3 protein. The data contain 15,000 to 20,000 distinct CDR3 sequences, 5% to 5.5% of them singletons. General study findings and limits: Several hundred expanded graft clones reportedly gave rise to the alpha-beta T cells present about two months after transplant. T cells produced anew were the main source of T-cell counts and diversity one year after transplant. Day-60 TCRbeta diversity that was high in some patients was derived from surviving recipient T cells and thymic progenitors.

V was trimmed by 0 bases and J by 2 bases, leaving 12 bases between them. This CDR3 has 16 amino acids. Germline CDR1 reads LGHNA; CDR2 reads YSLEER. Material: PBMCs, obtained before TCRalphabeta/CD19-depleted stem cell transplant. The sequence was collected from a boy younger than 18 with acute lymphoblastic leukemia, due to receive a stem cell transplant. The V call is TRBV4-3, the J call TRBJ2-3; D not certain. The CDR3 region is CASSQDTPGHTDTQYF. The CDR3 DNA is TGCGCCAGCAGCCAAGACACACCGGGCCACACAGATACGCAGTATTTT.